This is a list of T cell receptor beta chains from one sample in a study of blood T cell repertoires in COVID-19. Produced via immunoSEQ multiplex PCR; TCRdb's table is partial and in-frame only. The profile shows 110,000 or so clones, around 85% of them singletons. Sequenced sample: peripheral blood. Receptors were obtained from a human donor in a cohort sampled during active COVID-19. Each CDR3 is given without its conserved first and last residue. Clone size is given for some rows only: seen once, a few or many times, or a class if the clone is expanded.

clone_size j_call v_call cdr3_aa
few TRBJ1-5 TRBV7-2 ASSFGDYSNQPQH
NA TRBJ1-1 TRBV6-5 ASSPTENTEAF
NA TRBJ1-5 TRBV6-2/TRBV6-3 ASSYYNQPQH
NA TRBJ2-1 TRBV9 ASSGLAGGLNEQF
NA TRBJ1-2 TRBV28 ASSVPGGNYGYT
NA TRBJ1-2 TRBV25-1 ASSEYGGDYGYT
NA TRBJ1-1 TRBV27 ASSLRGGTEAF
many TRBJ2-1 TRBV28 ASTGGSTYNEQF
NA TRBJ2-7 TRBV7-3 ASSPTGDSYEQY
NA TRBJ2-3 TRBV6-5 ASRDRITDTQY
NA TRBJ1-5 TRBV18 ASSPPGGQPQH
NA TRBJ2-3 TRBV15 ATSIGAGNTDTQY
once TRBJ2-5 TRBV19 ASNPRTSGGFETQY
NA TRBJ2-3 TRBV6-2/TRBV6-3 ASSSRTDTQY
NA TRBJ2-1 TRBV6-5 ASSRTGIKGEQF
NA TRBJ2-1 TRBV20-1 SASAVYNEQF
NA TRBJ2-7 TRBV5-5 ASSLSGYEQY
NA TRBJ1-3 TRBV19 ASSIVGVPGNTIY
NA TRBJ1-4 TRBV6-6 ASSYSIGTGEKLF
NA TRBJ1-5 TRBV6-2/TRBV6-3 ASSTQAPSNQPQH
NA TRBJ1-2 TRBV5-6 ASSPQQGSGYT
NA TRBJ2-3 TRBV4-2 ASSQGLAGGLSDTQY
NA TRBJ2-3 TRBV5-1 ASSLAGTSAGTDTQY
NA TRBJ1-6 TRBV12-5 ASGLVQGSPLH